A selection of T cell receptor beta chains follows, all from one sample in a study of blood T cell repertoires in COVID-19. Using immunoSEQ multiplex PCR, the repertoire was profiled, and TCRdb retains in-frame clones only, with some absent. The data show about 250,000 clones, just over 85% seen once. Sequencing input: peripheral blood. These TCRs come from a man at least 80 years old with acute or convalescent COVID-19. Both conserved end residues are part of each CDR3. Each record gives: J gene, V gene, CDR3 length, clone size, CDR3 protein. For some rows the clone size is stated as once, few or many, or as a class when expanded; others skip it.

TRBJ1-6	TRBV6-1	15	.	CASSESRQANSPLHF
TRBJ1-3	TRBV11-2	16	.	CASSLRGQGSGNTIYF
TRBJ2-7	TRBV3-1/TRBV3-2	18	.	CASSPTLTRAGVPYEQYF
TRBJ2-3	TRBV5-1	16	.	CASSLAILASTDTQYF
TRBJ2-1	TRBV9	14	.	CASSSGLADNEQFF
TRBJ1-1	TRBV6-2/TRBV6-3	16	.	CASSLRGGGLNTEAFF
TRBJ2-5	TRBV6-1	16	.	CASSEQGQGGRETQYF
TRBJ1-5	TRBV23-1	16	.	CASSHPPRYSNQPQHF
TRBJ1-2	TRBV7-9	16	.	CASSLIGGWKDYGYTF
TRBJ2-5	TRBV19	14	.	CASSTQGAGETQYF
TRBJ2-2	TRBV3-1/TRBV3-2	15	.	CASSLGRGNDGELFF
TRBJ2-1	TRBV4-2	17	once	CASSQEWGDRVNNEQFF
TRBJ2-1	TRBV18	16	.	CASSPTVNRGGNEQFF
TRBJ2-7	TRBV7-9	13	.	CASSLEVAGGFAF